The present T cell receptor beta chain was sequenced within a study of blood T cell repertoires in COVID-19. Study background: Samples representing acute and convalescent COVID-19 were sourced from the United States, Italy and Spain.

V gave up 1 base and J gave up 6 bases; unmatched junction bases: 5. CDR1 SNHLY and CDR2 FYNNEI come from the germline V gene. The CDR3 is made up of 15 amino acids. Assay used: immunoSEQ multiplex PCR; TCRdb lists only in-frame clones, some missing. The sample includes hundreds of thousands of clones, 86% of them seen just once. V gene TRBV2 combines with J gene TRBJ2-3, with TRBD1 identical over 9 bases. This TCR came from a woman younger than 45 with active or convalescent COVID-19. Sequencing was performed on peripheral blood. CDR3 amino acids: CASSEDTGGADTQYF. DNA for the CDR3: TGTGCCAGCAGTGAAGACACAGGGGGCGCGGATACGCAGTATTTT.